The clone carrying this T cell receptor beta chain has a single count. The V end was cut by 2 bases, the J end by 10 bases, with 17 bases between. Germline values: CDR1 GTSNPN, CDR2 SVGIG (reference sequence). The CDR3 runs to 13 residues. The sample comes from a study of technical replicates of blood from a handful of donors. Assay used: immunoSEQ multiplex PCR; TCRdb lists only in-frame clones, some missing. The data show 40,000 to 65,000 clones, with about 82% seen just once and 5% to 6% held by the top ten. Sequencing was performed on PBMCs. The gene calls are TRBV30 and TRBJ1-2; D is possibly TRBD1 (5 bases). This receptor was taken from a human donor in good health. Some clones in this sample may be carry-over from other donors' samples. CDR3 sequence reads: CAWSLGDWEVYTF. The DNA for the CDR3 is TGTGCCTGGAGTCTCGGGGACTGGGAGGTCTACACCTTC.